This T cell receptor beta chain derives from a study of shared clonotypes between healthy human individuals. This clone was observed a few times. The antigen remains unidentified. The sample carries other DNA sequences with the same CDR3. CD45RO-negative cells were positively selected for CCR7, leaving out terminally differentiated effector memory CD45RA+ cells. The study, taken as a whole, reports: The four-donor shared clonotypes exceeded non-shared clonotypes in generation probability, with non-shared ones scoring lower. Incompleteness in sorted-subset sequencing, despite large depth, was shown by rarefaction. Four donors held about 4.6% of naive CD4 clonotypes in common.

The CDR3 is 11 residues long. V dropped 4 bases and J dropped 4 bases, with 5 bases sitting between them. Germline V gene data show CDR1 as LNHDA and CDR2 as SQIVND (reference sequence). Sequencing was performed with immunoSEQ multiplex PCR; in TCRdb, only in-frame clones are kept and a portion is missing. The sample contains 1.5 million to 2.5 million clones, about 95% of which appear only once. The sample was naive CD8+ T cells sorted from blood. J is TRBJ2-7 and V is TRBV19; unclear D gene. The source of this sequence is a man younger than 30 in good health. CDR3 loop: CASSTGYEQYF. The CDR3 nucleotides read TGTGCCAGTAGTACCGGGTACGAGCAGTACTTC. The entire variable domain, with the rest obtained from reference TRBV19 and TRBJ2-7, is as follows: DGGITQSPKYLFRKEGQNVTLSCEQNLNHDAMYWYRQDPGQGLRLIYYSQIVNDFQKGDIAEGYSVSREKKESFPLTVTSAQKNPTAFYLCASSTGYEQYFGPGTRLTVT.